This TCR beta chain was documented in a study of metastatic and nonmetastatic thyroid tumors. Study-level information: It was across blood and tumor or nodule tissue from malignant and benign thyroid patients that repertoires were compared. Study observations and caveats: Significantly greater TCR beta diversity was reportedly found in malignant thyroid tumors than in benign nodules (in blood and tumor).

No patient received treatment before thyroid surgery. In regard to this clone: Its antigen remains unknown. This sequence may be a read error, since a much larger clone differs from it by one base. Different DNA sequences within this sample yield the same CDR3.

Authors' analysis steps: In papillary thyroid cancer, a distant-metastasis classifier was built using CDR3 differences across clinicopathological groups. With MiXCR, TCRdb reprocessed the PCR reads. TCRdb, rather than the study authors, made the V and J calls. The sample carries about 39,000 clones, roughly a fifth recorded once. This CDR3 contains 15 residues. Germline loops: CDR1 SGHRS, CDR2 YFSETQ. The material sequenced was blood. This clonotype was obtained from a female donor with papillary thyroid cancer or a benign thyroid nodule (not recorded which). Some clones in this sample may be carry-over from other donors' samples. The rearrangement joins TRBV5-1 to TRBJ2-5, with D tentatively TRBD1 (6 bases). This chain's CDR3 is CASSLGDTLQETQYF. DNA of the CDR3: TGCGCCAGCAGCCTAGGGGACACTTTGCAAGAGACACAGTACTTC.